This is a list of T cell receptor beta chains from one sample in a study of cytomegalovirus exposure and HLA in healthy donors. Profiling relied on immunoSEQ multiplex PCR, and the TCRdb table lists in-frame clones only, not all of them. The table records approximately 160,000 clones, 65% to 90% of them present only once. Sequenced: PBMCs. These TCRs come from a human donor in good health. The CDR3 runs from the conserved cysteine through the conserved F or W. D genes are given only for firm matches. Part of the rows lack a size; the others show once, few, many or a class for expanded clones.

size: -; J: TRBJ1-5; V: TRBV5-1; D: TRBD1; DNA: TGCGCCAGCAGCTTGGGGACAGGGGGAGATCAGCCCCAGCATTTT; CDR3: CASSLGTGGDQPQHF
size: -; J: TRBJ1-2; V: TRBV4-1; D: -; DNA: TGCGCCAGCAGCCATGGGGGGGCACCTAACTATGGCTACACCTTC; CDR3: CASSHGGAPNYGYTF
size: -; J: TRBJ2-7; V: TRBV7-2; D: -; DNA: TGTGCCAGCAGCCGAGACAGGTCCTACGAGCAGTACTTC; CDR3: CASSRDRSYEQYF
size: -; J: TRBJ2-2; V: TRBV19; D: -; DNA: TGTGCCAGTAGTAAGTGGACTGCCGGGGAGCTGTTTTTT; CDR3: CASSKWTAGELFF
size: -; J: TRBJ2-5; V: TRBV5-1; D: -; DNA: TGCGCCAGCGGACAGAGCCAAGAGACCCAGTACTTC; CDR3: CASGQSQETQYF
size: -; J: TRBJ2-3; V: TRBV11-1; D: TRBD2; DNA: TGTGCCAGCAGCTTGCCTGGACTAGCATCAGATACGCAGTATTTT; CDR3: CASSLPGLASDTQYF
size: -; J: TRBJ2-7; V: TRBV2; D: -; DNA: TGTGCCAGCAGTCCTACAGTCTACGAGCAGTACTTC; CDR3: CASSPTVYEQYF
size: -; J: TRBJ1-3; V: TRBV19; D: -; DNA: TGTGCCAGTAGTATGACAGGTATCTCTGGAAACACCATATATTTT; CDR3: CASSMTGISGNTIYF
size: -; J: TRBJ2-1; V: TRBV27; D: TRBD2; DNA: TGTGCCAGCAGTATGGGCTCGGGGCTAGCGGGGTTGCAGTTCTTC; CDR3: CASSMGSGLAGLQFF
size: few; J: TRBJ2-2; V: TRBV2; D: -; DNA: TGTGCCAGCAGTCCTGACGGGGGGCAGGCCGGGGAGCTGTTTTTT; CDR3: CASSPDGGQAGELFF
size: once; J: TRBJ2-3; V: TRBV27; D: -; DNA: TGTGCCAGCAGTTTATCAGGGGGAACGCAGTATTTT; CDR3: CASSLSGGTQYF
size: -; J: TRBJ2-5; V: TRBV11-3; D: TRBD2; DNA: TGTGCCAGCCGGCGGGGAGGGGCGTCGGAGACCCAGTACTTC; CDR3: CASRRGGASETQYF
size: -; J: TRBJ2-1; V: TRBV5-1; D: -; DNA: TGCGCCAGCAGCTTTCGGGGGACCTACAATGAGCAGTTCTTC; CDR3: CASSFRGTYNEQFF
size: -; J: TRBJ1-1; V: TRBV19; D: -; DNA: TGTGCCAGTAGTACCCTGGACGGGGTAGACATGAACACTGAAGCTTTCTTT; CDR3: CASSTLDGVDMNTEAFF
size: few; J: TRBJ1-1; V: TRBV11-2; D: -; DNA: TGTGCCAGCGGTGCGGGACTGGGAACTGAAGCTTTCTTT; CDR3: CASGAGLGTEAFF
size: -; J: TRBJ1-1; V: TRBV9; D: -; DNA: TGTGCCAGCAGCCCCCGCCCGGTCACTGAAGCTTTCTTT; CDR3: CASSPRPVTEAFF
size: -; J: TRBJ1-5; V: TRBV4-1; D: -; DNA: TGCGCCAGCAGCCAATATAGCAATCAGCCCCAGCATTTT; CDR3: CASSQYSNQPQHF
size: -; J: TRBJ2-1; V: TRBV7-9; D: TRBD2; DNA: TGTGCCAGCAGCTCCGCCTGGGACTACCTTGGGAATGAGCAGTTCTTC; CDR3: CASSSAWDYLGNEQFF
size: few; J: TRBJ2-5; V: TRBV25-1; D: TRBD1; DNA: TGTGCCAGCAGGAAGACAGGGGAAGAGACCCAGTACTTC; CDR3: CASRKTGEETQYF
size: -; J: TRBJ1-4; V: TRBV2; D: -; DNA: TGTGCCAGCAGGGGCAACACAGGGTTTACTGAAAAACTGTTTTTT; CDR3: CASRGNTGFTEKLFF
size: -; J: TRBJ1-2; V: TRBV12-2; D: -; DNA: TGTGCAAGACACAGGGGACTCCGTTCTAACTATGGCTACACCTTC; CDR3: CARHRGLRSNYGYTF
size: -; J: TRBJ2-7; V: TRBV10-2; D: TRBD1; DNA: TGCGCCAGCAGTGAGTCGGGGACAGTTAAAGAGCAGTACTTC; CDR3: CASSESGTVKEQYF
size: few; J: TRBJ1-1; V: TRBV4-1; D: -; DNA: TGCGCCAGCAGAGAAACAGGGAGTCCTGAAGCTTTCTTT; CDR3: CASRETGSPEAFF
size: -; J: TRBJ1-2; V: TRBV5-4; D: -; DNA: TGTGCCAGCAGCTCCGCAGGGTCGGTGGACTATGGCTACACCTTC; CDR3: CASSSAGSVDYGYTF
size: -; J: TRBJ2-7; V: TRBV11-1; D: -; DNA: TGTGCCAGCAGCTTTCAGAATTACGAGCAGTACTTC; CDR3: CASSFQNYEQYF
size: -; J: TRBJ1-6; V: TRBV6-5; D: -; DNA: TGTGCCAGCAGTTACGGCAGGAATTCACCCCTCCACTTT; CDR3: CASSYGRNSPLHF
size: many; J: TRBJ1-6; V: TRBV5-4; D: TRBD1; DNA: TGTGCCAGCAGCTTGCGGCTGACAGGGGCGTTTTCACCCCTCCACTTT; CDR3: CASSLRLTGAFSPLHF
size: -; J: TRBJ2-2; V: TRBV2; D: TRBD1; DNA: TGTGCCAGCAGTGACCAGGGGGCGAACACCGGGGAGCTGTTTTTT; CDR3: CASSDQGANTGELFF
size: few; J: TRBJ1-4; V: TRBV6-5; D: -; DNA: TGTGCCAGCAGTTACGGCACAACTAATGAAAAACTGTTTTTT; CDR3: CASSYGTTNEKLFF
size: -; J: TRBJ2-3; V: TRBV10-3; D: TRBD2; DNA: TGTGCCATCAGAAGCGGGGGGGGCACAGATACGCAGTATTTT; CDR3: CAIRSGGGTDTQYF
size: -; J: TRBJ1-1; V: TRBV9; D: -; DNA: TGTGCCAGCGGCGTTGGGGGGATGATGAACACTGAAGCTTTCTTT; CDR3: CASGVGGMMNTEAFF
size: few; J: TRBJ2-1; V: TRBV4-2; D: TRBD1; DNA: TGTGCCAGCAGCCAAGGACAGGGGGTATCGAATGAGCAGTTCTTC; CDR3: CASSQGQGVSNEQFF
size: -; J: TRBJ2-2; V: TRBV4-1; D: TRBD1; DNA: TGCGCCAGCAGCCCCCGGGACAGCACGAACACCGGGGAGCTGTTTTTT; CDR3: CASSPRDSTNTGELFF
size: -; J: TRBJ2-7; V: TRBV11-3; D: TRBD1; DNA: TGTGCCAGCAGCTTGGGACAGTGGGGCTACGAGCAGTACTTC; CDR3: CASSLGQWGYEQYF
size: -; J: TRBJ2-5; V: TRBV6-1; D: TRBD1; DNA: TGTGCCAGCAGTGACTTAGGGGGCCCGACACAAGAGACCCAGTACTTC; CDR3: CASSDLGGPTQETQYF
size: few; J: TRBJ1-1; V: TRBV19; D: -; DNA: TGTGCCAGTAGTATCGGGGGGGGCAGCACTGAAGCTTTCTTT; CDR3: CASSIGGGSTEAFF
size: -; J: TRBJ2-2; V: TRBV18; D: -; DNA: TGTGCCAGCTCACCGGAGGGTCCGGTGCCGAGGGGTACCGGGGAGCTGTTTTTT; CDR3: CASSPEGPVPRGTGELFF
size: -; J: TRBJ1-5; V: TRBV15; D: TRBD1; DNA: TGTGCCACCAGCAGTAGGGTTAGGGGGCGCAATCAGCCCCAGCATTTT; CDR3: CATSSRVRGRNQPQHF
size: -; J: TRBJ2-5; V: TRBV25-1; D: TRBD1; DNA: TGTGCCAGCAGGACAGGGGGTACCGGGACCCAGTACTTC; CDR3: CASRTGGTGTQYF
size: -; J: TRBJ2-1; V: TRBV28; D: TRBD1; DNA: TGTGCCAGCAGTTTTAGGGACAGACCTCCAAGTCAGCAGTTCTTC; CDR3: CASSFRDRPPSQQFF
size: -; J: TRBJ2-1; V: TRBV9; D: TRBD1; DNA: TGTGCCAGCGCGACAGGGGGTGGCAATGAGCAGTTCTTC; CDR3: CASATGGGNEQFF
size: -; J: TRBJ2-7; V: TRBV5-6; D: -; DNA: TGTGCCAGCAGCGGGACGGGACTTTTCTCCTACGAGCAGTACTTC; CDR3: CASSGTGLFSYEQYF
size: -; J: TRBJ1-4; V: TRBV5-1; D: TRBD1; DNA: TGCGCCAGCAGCCCGGGACAGTTAAATGAAAAACTGTTTTTT; CDR3: CASSPGQLNEKLFF
size: -; J: TRBJ1-3; V: TRBV27; D: -; DNA: TGTGCCAGCAGCAGTAACTCTGGAAACACCATATATTTT; CDR3: CASSSNSGNTIYF
size: -; J: TRBJ1-2; V: TRBV15; D: -; DNA: TGTGCCACCAGCAGAGAGAGAAGAGGGCAGAACTATGGCTACACCTTC; CDR3: CATSRERRGQNYGYTF
size: -; J: TRBJ2-7; V: TRBV4-3; D: -; DNA: TGCGCCAGCAGCCAAGAGGTCGACGGGAGCTCCTACGAGCAGTACTTC; CDR3: CASSQEVDGSSYEQYF
size: -; J: TRBJ2-3; V: TRBV19; D: -; DNA: TGTGCCAGTAGTATCGACTGGCTTGGGACGCAGTATTTT; CDR3: CASSIDWLGTQYF
size: -; J: TRBJ1-1; V: TRBV6-5; D: -; DNA: TGTGCCAGCACCCGGGACACTTTTACTGAAGCTTTCTTT; CDR3: CASTRDTFTEAFF
size: -; J: TRBJ1-2; V: TRBV7-2; D: TRBD1; DNA: TGTGCCAGCAGCCCGGACAGGGGGACCTTCTTTACTAACTATGGCTACACCTTC; CDR3: CASSPDRGTFFTNYGYTF
size: -; J: TRBJ2-3; V: TRBV4-1; D: -; DNA: TGCGCCAGCAGCCAAGATCTAACCCCAGATACGCAGTATTTT; CDR3: CASSQDLTPDTQYF
size: -; J: TRBJ2-1; V: TRBV5-1; D: -; DNA: TGCGCCAGCAGCTTGCGGGGGAACTACAATGAGCAGTTCTTC; CDR3: CASSLRGNYNEQFF